A single TCR beta chain is shown here with its context. Antigen: not known. A read error may produce the germline difference seen at one junction end. The study ran its PCR with 60 Vbeta and 13 Jbeta primers. TCRdb's copy holds only in-frame clones and misses some; the assay was immunoSEQ multiplex PCR. The table records about 94,000 clones, approximately 66% of them present only once. The CDR3 contains 14 residues. Germline V gives CDR1 SGHRS, CDR2 YFSETQ. The data were taken from a study of cytomegalovirus exposure and HLA in healthy donors. Study-level results: A classifier reportedly called cytomegalovirus status with high sensitivity and specificity. A likely sequencing artifact accounted for one observed cluster of highly shared sequence variants.

The source material was PBMCs. The receptor was derived from a man aged 25 to 40 in good health and CMV-seronegative. V is TRBV5-1 and J is TRBJ2-5, with TRBD1 as a possible D gene (6 bases). In DNA form, the CDR3 reads TGCGCCAGCAGCCCAACAGGGCAAGGAGAGACCCGGTACTTC. This gives the protein CASSPTGQGETRYF.